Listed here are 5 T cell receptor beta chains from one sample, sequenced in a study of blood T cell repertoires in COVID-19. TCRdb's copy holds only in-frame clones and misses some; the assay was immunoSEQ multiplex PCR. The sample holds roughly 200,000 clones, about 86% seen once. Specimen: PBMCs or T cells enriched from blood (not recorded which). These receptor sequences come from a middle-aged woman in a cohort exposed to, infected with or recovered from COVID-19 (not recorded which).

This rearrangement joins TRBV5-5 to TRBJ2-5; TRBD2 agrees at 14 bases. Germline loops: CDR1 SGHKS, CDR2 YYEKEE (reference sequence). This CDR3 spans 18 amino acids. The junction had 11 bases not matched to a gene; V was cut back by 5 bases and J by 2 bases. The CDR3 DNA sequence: TGTGCCAGCAGTCACGTCCCCGGGACTAGCGGGGGACAAGAGACCCAGTACTTC. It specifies CASSHVPGTSGGQETQYF.

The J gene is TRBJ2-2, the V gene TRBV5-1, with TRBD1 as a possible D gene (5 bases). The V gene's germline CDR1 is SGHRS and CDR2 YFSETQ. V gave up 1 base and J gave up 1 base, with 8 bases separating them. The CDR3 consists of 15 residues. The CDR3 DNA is TGCGCCAGCAGCTTGATGGGGCAGAACACCGGGGAGCTGTTTTTT. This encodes CASSLMGQNTGELFF.

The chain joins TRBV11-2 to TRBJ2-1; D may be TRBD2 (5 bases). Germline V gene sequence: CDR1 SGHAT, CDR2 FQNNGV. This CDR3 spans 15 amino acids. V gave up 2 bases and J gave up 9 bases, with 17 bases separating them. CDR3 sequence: CASSLIRAAEGEQFF. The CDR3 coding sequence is TGTGCCAGCAGCTTAATCCGAGCTGCTGAGGGTGAGCAGTTCTTC.

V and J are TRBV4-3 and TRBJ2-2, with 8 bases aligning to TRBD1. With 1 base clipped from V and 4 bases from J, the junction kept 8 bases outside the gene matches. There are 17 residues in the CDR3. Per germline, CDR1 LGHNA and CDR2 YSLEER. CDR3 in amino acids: CASSQGPTGDGTGELFF. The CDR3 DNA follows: TGCGCCAGCAGCCAAGGCCCGACAGGGGATGGCACCGGGGAGCTGTTTTTT.

CDR3 sequence (DNA): TGTGCCAGCACCTTTGGACAGAACACCGGGGAGCTGTTTTTT. As protein: CASTFGQNTGELFF. The rearrangement links TRBV27 to TRBJ2-2; weak D call: TRBD1 (5 bases). This CDR3 has 14 residues. The V and J ends lost 7 bases and 1 base respectively, with 10 bases between them. CDR1 MNHEY and CDR2 SMNVEV come from the germline V gene (reference sequence).